This T cell receptor beta chain was recovered during a study of neurological immune-mediated disorders. Study conclusions and caveats: None of the CDR3 amino acid sequences found in expanded clones was shared across subjects. This suggests that the TCR-beta repertoires were private in all groups.

This clonotype came up many times. Its target is unknown. MiXCR, applied by TCRdb to the 5' RACE reads, yields one record per CDR3 protein. Here the sample spans some 61,000 distinct CDR3 sequences, about 4% being singletons. The germline V gene encodes CDR1 KGHDR and CDR2 SFDVKD. V gave up 7 bases and J gave up 7 bases, with 15 bases separating them. The length of the CDR3 is 13 residues. The genes are TRBV24-1 and TRBJ2-5, with D unclear. The sequence derives from a man younger than 40 with multiple sclerosis. Source material: PBMCs. DNA of the CDR3: TGTGCCACCAGCGCCGAAGGGTCGGGGACCCAGTACTTC. Translated: CATSAEGSGTQYF.